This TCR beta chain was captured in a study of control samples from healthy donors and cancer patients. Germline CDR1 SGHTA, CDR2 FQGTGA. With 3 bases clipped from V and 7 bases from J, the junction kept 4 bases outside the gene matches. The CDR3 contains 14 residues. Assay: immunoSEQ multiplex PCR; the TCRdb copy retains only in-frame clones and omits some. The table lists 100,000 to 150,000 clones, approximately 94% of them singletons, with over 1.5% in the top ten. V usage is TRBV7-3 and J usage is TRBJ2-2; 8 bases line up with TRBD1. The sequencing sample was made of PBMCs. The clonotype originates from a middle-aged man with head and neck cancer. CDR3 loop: CASSLTGVGGELFF. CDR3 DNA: TGTGCCAGCAGCTTGACAGGGGTGGGCGGGGAGCTGTTTTTT.